This T cell receptor beta chain was recovered during a study of human T cells and chemical hapten exposure. Study-wide background: Investigators sensitized 2 cm by 2 cm of upper inner arm skin with 2% DPC.

CDR3 length equals 14 residues. V was cut by 0 bases and J by 9 bases, with 15 bases left in between. CDR1 and CDR2 from the germline V gene are LGHNA and YNFKEQ. This clonotype has ten or more counts. The antigen is unknown. Indicated time point: patch test 2, 6 weeks after DPC sensitization. Indicated treatment: therapeutic diphenylcyclopropenone sensitization with weekly scalp DPC. Attachment of unique molecular identifiers to individual cDNA molecules was performed in the library. Original handling: Sample TCR counts, which ranged from roughly 20,000 to 690,600, had a median of around 96,000. TCRdb reprocessed the RACE reads via MiXCR and lists one record per CDR3 protein. Here the V and J calls rest on TCRdb's processing, not on the authors' analysis. The sample lists approximately 80,000 distinct CDR3 sequences, roughly a tenth seen once, with 2% to 2.5% in the top ten. Study conclusions and caveats: Having alopecia, the donors may differ immunologically from healthy people.

The chain joins TRBV4-2 to TRBJ2-7, with D perhaps given as TRBD1 or TRBD2 (5 bases each). The origin of this receptor is a woman in her twenties or thirties with alopecia areata. Some clones in this sample may be carry-over from other donors' samples. The sequencing used whole blood, collected in connection with sensitization to the hapten diphenylcyclopropenone (DPC). The CDR3 protein is CASSQEPGPLAQYF. As DNA, the CDR3 is TGTGCCAGCAGCCAAGAGCCGGGACCCCTGGCGCAGTACTTC.